Below are 8 T cell receptor beta chains sequenced from a single sample in a study of T cell responses to AZD1222 COVID-19 vaccine. The data were produced by immunoSEQ multiplex PCR, yet TCRdb's version contains in-frame clones alone and is incomplete. The data show about 180,000 clones, about 90% seen once. The sequences come from peripheral blood, collected 28 days after the second AZD1222 dose. These receptor sequences come from an adult who received the AZD1222 COVID-19 vaccine.

J is TRBJ2-3 and V is TRBV24-1; 10 nucleotides agree with TRBD2. Germline CDR1 is KGHDR and CDR2 is SFDVKD. The trim removed 9 bases at V and 5 bases at J, leaving 13 bases unmatched. The CDR3 has 16 amino acids. The CDR3 nucleotides read TGTGCCACCTCGGAAGCCAGCGGGGGGGCGAAAGATACGCAGTATTTT. Translation gives CATSEASGGAKDTQYF.

V gene TRBV13 combines with J gene TRBJ2-5, with D perhaps matching TRBD2 (6 bases). This CDR3 comprises 14 residues. V shed 5 bases and J shed 7 bases, with 17 bases lying between them. The germline gives CDR1 PRHDT, CDR2 FYEKMQ (reference sequence). The CDR3 sequence is CASSAGPRGGTQYF. DNA for the CDR3: TGTGCCAGCAGCGCGGGACCACGTGGAGGGACCCAGTACTTC.

The chain has TRBV24-1 and TRBJ2-7; a possible D gene is TRBD2 (6 bases). The CDR3 has 13 amino acids. Germline V gene sequence: CDR1 KGHDR, CDR2 SFDVKD. Trimming pared 5 bases from V and 2 bases from J, leaving 9 bases between. The CDR3 here is CATSAGGTYEQYF. CDR3 coding DNA: TGTGCCACCAGTGCTGGCGGGACCTACGAGCAGTACTTC.

In this sample, this clone turned up once. The chain carries TRBV11-2 and TRBJ1-1, with TRBD1 as a possible D gene (5 bases). Germline CDR1 and CDR2: SGHAT and FQNNGV. CDR3 length: 13 residues. With 5 bases removed from V and 10 bases from J, the gap between germline ends came to 17 bases. This CDR3 reads CASSTQVPRAAFF. The CDR3 DNA follows: TGTGCCAGCAGCACACAGGTCCCCCGAGCAGCTTTCTTT.

The chain joins TRBV4-1 to TRBJ2-7; D unclear. The CDR3 is 14 residues long. V was cut by 2 bases and J by 3 bases, with 11 bases left in between. Germline V gene sequence: CDR1 MGHRA, CDR2 YSYEKL. CDR3 amino acids: CASSQTATNYEQYF. CDR3 nucleotide sequence: TGCGCCAGCAGCCAAACTGCTACCAACTACGAGCAGTACTTC.

The chain carries TRBV7-9 and TRBJ1-1; D is possibly TRBD1 (6 bases). V was cut by 3 bases and J by 0 bases, with 11 bases left in between. CDR1 is SEHNR, CDR2 FQNEAQ, per germline (reference sequence). The CDR3 runs to 15 residues. The CDR3 region is CASSFQGMMNTEAFF. In DNA form, the CDR3 reads TGTGCCAGCAGCTTTCAGGGGATGATGAACACTGAAGCTTTCTTT.

V is TRBV9 and J is TRBJ1-3; perhaps TRBD1 as D (6 bases). Between the trimmed V and J ends, which lost 3 bases and 2 bases, there was a span of 12 bases. This CDR3 comprises 15 residues. In germline, CDR1 is SGDLS, CDR2 YYNGEE. The CDR3 sequence is CASSDRGGTGNTIYF. The CDR3 bases are TGTGCCAGCAGCGACAGAGGGGGAACTGGAAACACCATATATTTT.

This rearrangement joins TRBV7-3 to TRBJ2-3; the D is unclear. V dropped 3 bases and J dropped 7 bases, with 11 bases sitting between them. This CDR3 is built from 13 residues. Germline V gene data show CDR1 as SGHTA and CDR2 as FQGTGA. Here the CDR3 DNA reads TGTGCCAGCAGCTTGTCCCCTGGGCATACGCAGTATTTT. As protein: CASSLSPGHTQYF.